One and the same sample provided the 29 T cell receptor beta chains below, sequenced in a study of shared clonotypes between healthy human individuals. Generated by immunoSEQ multiplex PCR, the TCRdb table keeps only in-frame clones and is missing some. The profile shows some 1 million clones, around 76% of them singletons. The material sequenced was memory CD4+ T cells sorted from blood. Regarding subset: CD45RA-negative fraction. The receptors derive from a man aged 18 to 29 in good health.

The chain recombines TRBV19 with TRBJ1-2; D unclear. This CDR3 has 15 residues. Looked up from germline, CDR1 is LNHDA and CDR2 is SQIVND (reference sequence). Trimming removed 3 bases at V and 0 bases at J, with 11 bases between. The CDR3 DNA is TGTGCCAGTAGTATGGTGGCAGAAGCTAACTATGGCTACACCTTC. Translated: CASSMVAEANYGYTF.

The rearrangement uses TRBV6-5 and TRBJ2-7; 9 bases map to TRBD1. The CDR3 covers 15 residues. Germline trimming cut 5 bases from V and 3 bases from J; bases unmatched to any gene: 8. Germline V gene sequence: CDR1 MNHEY, CDR2 SVGAGI. In DNA, the CDR3 is TGTGCCAGCAGTGCCGCCGGGACAGGGTACTACGAGCAGTACTTC. Translated: CASSAAGTGYYEQYF.

The chain couples TRBV5-6 to TRBJ1-5; tentatively, D is TRBD1 (5 bases). This CDR3 is 16 amino acids long. Germline V gene lookup returns CDR1 SGHDT and CDR2 YYEEEE. Trimming took off 0 bases at V and 4 bases at J, with 14 bases between the two ends. The CDR3 loop is CASSLGQGKGNQPQHF. The DNA for the CDR3 is TGTGCCAGCAGCTTGGGGCAGGGAAAGGGGAATCAGCCCCAGCATTTT.

The rearrangement joins TRBV28 to TRBJ2-7; a weak D match, TRBD2 (6 bases). Trimming left V 8 bases short and J 3 bases short, with 17 bases between. Looked up from germline, CDR1 is MDHEN and CDR2 is SYDVKM. This CDR3 comprises 14 residues. The DNA of the CDR3 is TGTGCCAGCTGCCTGGGGGGTAGTATCTACGAGCAGTACTTC. It yields the protein CASCLGGSIYEQYF.

The chain joins TRBV5-1 to TRBJ1-4, with 9 nucleotides matching TRBD1. Per germline, CDR1 SGHRS and CDR2 YFSETQ. The CDR3 is 15 residues long. J gave up 5 bases and V 4 bases, and 6 bases lay outside the gene matches. CDR3 in amino acids: CASSQPGTGNEKLFF. The DNA for the CDR3 is TGCGCCAGCAGCCAACCCGGGACAGGGAATGAAAAACTGTTTTTT.

This clone has only a few counts. The gene calls are TRBV30 and TRBJ2-5; tentative D call: TRBD2 (6 bases). The CDR3 is 13 amino acids. The germline V gene encodes CDR1 GTSNPN and CDR2 SVGIG (reference sequence). Trimming removed 6 bases from V and 5 bases from J, with 16 bases in between. The chain's CDR3 is CACQMMGGETQYF. CDR3 coding DNA: TGTGCCTGCCAGATGATGGGAGGTGAGACCCAGTACTTC.

Ten or more counts support this clone. This chain connects TRBV6-6 to TRBJ2-2, with D perhaps TRBD1 or TRBD2 (5 bases each). Germline CDR1 is MNHNY and CDR2 is SVGAGI (reference sequence). This CDR3 contains 16 residues. The V end was cut by 7 bases, the J end by 2 bases, with 17 bases between. CDR3 sequence (DNA): TGTGCCAGCACCAACGTCGGGACGTCTAACACCGGGGAGCTGTTTTTT. Translating it yields CASTNVGTSNTGELFF.

This clone was observed once. The V and J genes are TRBV20-1 and TRBJ2-7; possible D gene TRBD1, 5 bases. The V end lost 5 bases, the J end lost 3 bases, and 8 bases lay between the germline ends. Germline V gives CDR1 DFQATT, CDR2 SNEGSKA (reference sequence). The CDR3 covers 11 residues. CDR3 amino acids: CSAYQGYEQYF. DNA for the CDR3: TGCAGTGCTTATCAGGGCTACGAGCAGTACTTC.

The chain couples TRBV7-9 to TRBJ1-3; D unresolved. Trimming stripped 7 bases from V and 0 bases from J, with 10 bases between. The germline CDR1 and CDR2 sequences are SEHNR and FQNEAQ (reference sequence). The CDR3 sequence is 14 residues long. CDR3 sequence: CASTATFSGNTIYF. The CDR3 coding sequence is TGTGCCAGCACCGCCACCTTCTCTGGAAACACCATATATTTT.

The chain uses TRBV6-6 and TRBJ1-4, with D uncertain. CDR1 and CDR2 from the germline V gene are MNHNY and SVGAGI (reference sequence). The CDR3 is 13 amino acids. The germline V and J ends were trimmed by 0 bases and 10 bases, with 9 bases remaining between them. The CDR3 reads CASSYSEGGKLFF. The CDR3 region has the DNA TGTGCCAGCAGTTACTCGGAGGGAGGAAAACTGTTTTTT.

This clone has more than one count but fewer than ten. V and J are TRBV13 and TRBJ1-1; 8 bases agree with TRBD1. The trim removed 4 bases at V and 2 bases at J, leaving 9 bases unmatched. The CDR3 length is 16 residues. Per germline, CDR1 PRHDT and CDR2 FYEKMQ (reference sequence). This CDR3 is CASSSSLTGVNTEAFF. In DNA, the CDR3 is TGTGCCAGCAGCTCATCCTTGACAGGGGTCAACACTGAAGCTTTCTTT.

This clone occurred a few times. The chain couples TRBV5-6 to TRBJ2-7; 9 positions match TRBD2. V trimming: 4 bases; J trimming: 7 bases; junction bases outside the gene matches: 9. The CDR3 has 14 residues. Germline V CDR1 and CDR2: SGHDT, YYEEEE. The CDR3 region is CASSDSGGVREQYF. As DNA, the CDR3 is TGTGCCAGCAGCGATAGCGGGGGAGTAAGAGAGCAGTACTTC.

The chain's CDR3 is CASSARTSGGFKERDTQYF. In nucleotides, the CDR3 is TGTGCCAGCTCAGCCCGGACTAGCGGGGGGTTCAAGGAGCGAGATACGCAGTATTTT. This rearrangement joins TRBV18 to TRBJ2-3; 14 bases are a match to TRBD2. CDR1 and CDR2 from the germline V gene are KGHSH and LQKENI. J was trimmed by 5 bases and V by 5 bases; bases with no gene match: 15. The CDR3 is 19 amino acids.

The genes are TRBV7-2 and TRBJ2-6; 7 nucleotides agree with TRBD1. Germline CDR1 SGHTA, CDR2 FQGNSA. The CDR3 spans 15 residues. With V trimmed by 7 bases and J by 2 bases, 5 bases remained unmatched. This chain's CDR3 is CASITQGAGANVLTF. DNA of the CDR3: TGTGCCAGCATCACCCAGGGGGCTGGGGCCAACGTCCTGACTTTC.

V and J are TRBV6-1 and TRBJ1-5; 8 bases are shared with TRBD1. Germline V gene lookup returns CDR1 MNHNS and CDR2 SASEGT. The V and J ends lost 1 base and 1 base, in that order; junction bases with no gene match: 3. There are 16 residues in the CDR3. CDR3 residues: CASSEDGQGSNQPQHF. In nucleotides, the CDR3 is TGTGCCAGCAGTGAAGATGGACAGGGAAGCAATCAGCCCCAGCATTTT.

This chain links TRBV28 with TRBJ1-5; D is uncertain. This CDR3 is built from 13 residues. In germline, CDR1 is MDHEN, CDR2 SYDVKM. V lost 4 bases, J lost 5 bases, and 9 bases lay in between. The CDR3 DNA follows: TGTGCCAGCAGTTCCCCGATCGATCAGCCCCAGCATTTT. It translates to CASSSPIDQPQHF.

The chain couples TRBV19 to TRBJ1-5; the match to TRBD1 covers 7 bases. J gave up 6 bases and V 8 bases, and 4 bases lay outside the gene matches. The CDR3 length is 12 residues. Germline V CDR1 and CDR2: LNHDA, SQIVND (reference sequence). CDR3 protein: CASRQGIQPQHF. DNA of the CDR3: TGTGCCAGTCGACAGGGTATTCAGCCCCAGCATTTT.

The chain links TRBV5-4 to TRBJ1-4; D is undetermined. This CDR3 spans 14 amino acids. Trimming stripped 0 bases from V and 8 bases from J, with 11 bases between. Looked up from germline, CDR1 is SGHNT and CDR2 is YYREEE (reference sequence). The CDR3 region is CASSLDRVQEKLFF. CDR3 nucleotide sequence: TGTGCCAGCAGCTTGGATAGGGTACAGGAAAAACTGTTTTTT.

There are a few counts of this clone. V is TRBV23-1 and J is TRBJ2-1; D unresolved. TRBV23-1 falls under the ORF class, with uncertain function. Trimming shortened V by 0 bases and J by 4 bases, and 13 bases separated the two germline ends. The CDR3 runs to 16 residues. The CDR3 reads CASSQSVGLRYNEQFF. The DNA of the CDR3 is TGCGCCAGCAGTCAATCGGTAGGGTTAAGATACAATGAGCAGTTCTTC.

The chain joins TRBV29-1 to TRBJ1-1; no clear D gene. This CDR3 is 14 amino acids long. V was trimmed by 0 bases and J by 0 bases, leaving 8 bases between them. Germline CDR1 reads SQVTM; CDR2 reads ANQGSEA. CDR3 DNA sequence: TGCAGCGTTGAAGATCATAGGGTGAACACTGAAGCTTTCTTT. Its protein is CSVEDHRVNTEAFF. The full variable domain, completed using reference TRBV29-1 and TRBJ1-1, is SAVISQKPSRDICQRGTSLTIQCQVDSQVTMMFWYRQQPGQSLTLIATANQGSEATYESGFVIDKFPISRPNLTFSTLTVSNMSPEDSSIYLCSVEDHRVNTEAFFGQGTRLTVV.

The chain combines TRBV4-3 with TRBJ1-3; D gene unclear. CDR3 length: 14 residues. The V end lost 6 bases, the J end lost 3 bases, and 12 bases lay between the germline ends. Germline lookup yields CDR1 LGHNA and CDR2 YSLEER. The CDR3 is CASSPGWGGNTIYF. CDR3 DNA: TGCGCCAGCAGTCCCGGGTGGGGTGGAAACACCATATATTTT.

This clone was detected only once. The chain combines TRBV19 with TRBJ1-4; D possibly corresponds to TRBD1 (5 bases). CDR3 size: 13 residues. Germline CDR1 is LNHDA and CDR2 is SQIVND (reference sequence). Trimming removed 3 bases from V and 7 bases from J, with 9 bases in between. This CDR3 is CASSIGAVEKLFF. As DNA, the CDR3 is TGTGCCAGTAGTATTGGGGCGGTTGAAAAACTGTTTTTT.

The chain has TRBV7-2 and TRBJ2-3, with 8 bases matching TRBD1. In germline, CDR1 is SGHTA, CDR2 FQGNSA. The CDR3 runs to 14 residues. J gave up 5 bases and V 4 bases, and 5 bases lay outside the gene matches. The CDR3 bases are TGTGCCAGCAGCTATGGACAGGGAGGAGATACGCAGTATTTT. It encodes CASSYGQGGDTQYF.

A word on this clone: Within the sample, other DNA sequences also encode this same CDR3. J is TRBJ2-3 and V is TRBV25-1; 12 bases align to TRBD2. The CDR3 is made up of 16 amino acids. From germline, CDR1 is MGHDK and CDR2 SYGVNS. The V and J ends lost 3 bases and 1 base, in that order; junction bases with no gene match: 2. In DNA form, the CDR3 reads TGTGCCAGCAGTGAGAGGACTAGCGGGGGCACAGATACGCAGTATTTT. Residues: CASSERTSGGTDTQYF. The full variable domain, its missing parts supplied by reference TRBV25-1 and TRBJ2-3, is EADIYQTPRYLVIGTGKKITLECSQTMGHDKMYWYQQDPGMELHLIHYSYGVNSTEKGDLSSESTVSRIRTEHFPLTLESARPSHTSQYLCASSERTSGGTDTQYFGPGTRLTVL.

Many counts were recorded for this clone. The chain has TRBV2 and TRBJ1-6; D uncertain. Germline V gene data show CDR1 as SNHLY and CDR2 as FYNNEI. The V end was cut by 4 bases, the J end by 5 bases, with 6 bases between. This CDR3 is built from 13 residues. In nucleotides, the CDR3 is TGTGCCAGCAGTGCCCAGAATAATTCACCCCTCCACTTT. Translated: CASSAQNNSPLHF. The full variable domain, with the rest looked up from reference TRBV2 and TRBJ1-6, is EPEVTQTPSHQVTQMGQEVILRCVPISNHLYFYWYRQILGQKVEFLVSFYNNEISEKSEIFDDQFSVERPDGSNFTLKIRSTKLEDSAMYFCASSAQNNSPLHFGNGTRLTVT.

The chain uses TRBV21-1 and TRBJ2-7; TRBD1 is the table's D call, not checked against the DNA. TRBV21-1 is a pseudogene segment. This CDR3 has 15 residues. DNA for the CDR3: TGTGCCAGCAGCAAACTTACAGGTTGGACCTACGAGCAGTACTTC. Translating it yields CASSKLTGWTYEQYF.

This chain uses TRBV11-2 with TRBJ1-4; D uncertain. V was pared by 2 bases and J by 4 bases, with 5 bases between. The CDR3 runs to 13 residues. In germline, CDR1 is SGHAT, CDR2 FQNNGV. The CDR3 region has the DNA TGTGCCAGCAGCTTATCAGATAATGAAAAACTGTTTTTT. Translation: CASSLSDNEKLFF.

This chain uses TRBV18 with TRBJ2-1; D possibly matches TRBD1 or TRBD2 (7 bases each). Trimming took off 4 bases at V and 0 bases at J, with 13 bases between the two ends. In germline, CDR1 is KGHSH, CDR2 LQKENI. This CDR3 has 16 residues. The CDR3 DNA reads as TGTGCCAGCTCACACCGGGGGGACAGCTCCTACAATGAGCAGTTCTTC. It translates to CASSHRGDSSYNEQFF.

The chain has TRBV10-3 and TRBJ1-5; tentative D call: TRBD1 (5 bases). Germline V CDR1 and CDR2: ENHRY, SYGVKD. Trimming removed 0 bases from V and 4 bases from J, with 16 bases in between. The CDR3 sequence is 17 residues long. CDR3 loop: CAISESNGPGLNQPQHF. The CDR3 bases are TGTGCCATCAGTGAGTCAAATGGGCCAGGGTTAAATCAGCCCCAGCATTTT.